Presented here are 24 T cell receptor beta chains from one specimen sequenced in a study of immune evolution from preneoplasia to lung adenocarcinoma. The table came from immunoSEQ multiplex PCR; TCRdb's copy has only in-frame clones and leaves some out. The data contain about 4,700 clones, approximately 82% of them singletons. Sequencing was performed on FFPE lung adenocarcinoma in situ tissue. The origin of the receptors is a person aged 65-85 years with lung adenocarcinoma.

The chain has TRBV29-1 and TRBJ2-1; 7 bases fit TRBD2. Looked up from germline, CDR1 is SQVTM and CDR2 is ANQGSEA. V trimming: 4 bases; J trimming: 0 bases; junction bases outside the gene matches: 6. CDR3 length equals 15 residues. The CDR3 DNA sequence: TGCAGCGTTGCACCGGGCGGGAGCTCCTACAATGAGCAGTTCTTC. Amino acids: CSVAPGGSSYNEQFF.

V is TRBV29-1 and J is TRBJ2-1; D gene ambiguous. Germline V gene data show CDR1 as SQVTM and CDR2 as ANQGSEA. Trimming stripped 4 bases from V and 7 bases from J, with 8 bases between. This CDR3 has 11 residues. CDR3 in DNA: TGCAGCGTTGGATCCCGTAATGAGCAGTTCTTC. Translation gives CSVGSRNEQFF.

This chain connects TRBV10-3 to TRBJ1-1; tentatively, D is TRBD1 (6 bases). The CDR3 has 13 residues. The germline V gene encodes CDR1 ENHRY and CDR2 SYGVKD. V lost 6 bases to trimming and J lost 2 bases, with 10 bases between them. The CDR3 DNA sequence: TGTGCCATCAGCGGACAGCCAAACACTGAAGCTTTCTTT. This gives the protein CAISGQPNTEAFF.

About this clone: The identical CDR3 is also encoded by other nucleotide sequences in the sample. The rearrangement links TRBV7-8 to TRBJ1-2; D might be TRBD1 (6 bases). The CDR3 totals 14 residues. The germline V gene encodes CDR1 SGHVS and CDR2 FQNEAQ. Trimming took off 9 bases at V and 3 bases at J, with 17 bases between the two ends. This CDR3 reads CASSPQGRDYGYTF. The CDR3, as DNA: TGTGCCAGTAGCCCACAGGGAAGAGACTATGGCTACACCTTC.

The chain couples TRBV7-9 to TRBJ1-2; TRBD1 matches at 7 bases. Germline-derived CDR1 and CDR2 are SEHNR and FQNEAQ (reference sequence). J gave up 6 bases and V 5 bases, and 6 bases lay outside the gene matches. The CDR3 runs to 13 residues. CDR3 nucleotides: TGTGCCAGCAGCCTCCAGACAGGGAATGGCTACACCTTC. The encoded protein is CASSLQTGNGYTF.

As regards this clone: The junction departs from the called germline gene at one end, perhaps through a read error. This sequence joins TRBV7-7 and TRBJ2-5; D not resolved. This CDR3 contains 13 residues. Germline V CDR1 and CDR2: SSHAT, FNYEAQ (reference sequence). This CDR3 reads CASSFRRQETQYF. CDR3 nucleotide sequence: TGTGCTAGCAGCTTTCGCCGGCAAGAGACCCAGTACTTC.

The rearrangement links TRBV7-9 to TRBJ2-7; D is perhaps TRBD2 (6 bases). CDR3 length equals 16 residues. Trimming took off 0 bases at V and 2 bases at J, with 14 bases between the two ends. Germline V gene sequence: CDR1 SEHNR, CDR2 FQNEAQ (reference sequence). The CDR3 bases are TGTGCCAGCAGCTTAGCTTCTGGGGGAGGCACCTACGAGCAGTACTTC. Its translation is CASSLASGGGTYEQYF.

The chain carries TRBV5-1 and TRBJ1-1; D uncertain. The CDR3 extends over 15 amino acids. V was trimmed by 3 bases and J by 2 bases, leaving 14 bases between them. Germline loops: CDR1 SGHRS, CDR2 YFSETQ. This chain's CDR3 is CASSSRGRTNTEAFF. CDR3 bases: TGCGCCAGCAGCTCCAGAGGACGGACCAACACTGAAGCTTTCTTT.

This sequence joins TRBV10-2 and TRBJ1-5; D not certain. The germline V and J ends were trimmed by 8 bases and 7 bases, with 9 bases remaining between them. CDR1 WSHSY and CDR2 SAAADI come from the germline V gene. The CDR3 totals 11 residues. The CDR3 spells CASGGSQPQHF. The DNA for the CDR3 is TGCGCCAGCGGAGGGTCGCAGCCCCAGCATTTT.

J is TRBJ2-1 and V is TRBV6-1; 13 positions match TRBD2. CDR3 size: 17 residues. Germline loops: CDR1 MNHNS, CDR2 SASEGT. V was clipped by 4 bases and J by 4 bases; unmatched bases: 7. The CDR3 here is CASSALLAGGIYNEQFF. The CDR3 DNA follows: TGTGCCAGCAGTGCTTTACTAGCGGGAGGGATATACAATGAGCAGTTCTTC.

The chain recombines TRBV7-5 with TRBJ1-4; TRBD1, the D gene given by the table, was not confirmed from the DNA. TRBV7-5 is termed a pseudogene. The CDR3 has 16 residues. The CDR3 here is CTRSLSAGRPNEKLFF. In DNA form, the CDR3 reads TGTACCAGAAGCTTATCCGCTGGCAGGCCCAATGAAAAACTGTTTTTT.

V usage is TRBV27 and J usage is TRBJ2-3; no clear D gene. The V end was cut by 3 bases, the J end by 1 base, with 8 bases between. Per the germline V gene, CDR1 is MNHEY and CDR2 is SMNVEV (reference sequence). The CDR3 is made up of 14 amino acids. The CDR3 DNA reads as TGTGCCAGCAGTTTTCTACTCCGCACAGATACGCAGTATTTT. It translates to CASSFLLRTDTQYF.

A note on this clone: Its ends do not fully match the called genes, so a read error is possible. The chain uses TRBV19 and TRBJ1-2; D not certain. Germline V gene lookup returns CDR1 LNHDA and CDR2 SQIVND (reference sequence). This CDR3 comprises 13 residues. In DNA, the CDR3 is TGTGCCAGTAGTATAGGGGCGCACTATAGCTACACCTTC. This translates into CASSIGAHYSYTF.

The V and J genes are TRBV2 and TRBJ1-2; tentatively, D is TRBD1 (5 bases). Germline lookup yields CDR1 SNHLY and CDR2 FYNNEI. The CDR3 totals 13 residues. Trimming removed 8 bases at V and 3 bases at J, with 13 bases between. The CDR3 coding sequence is TGTGCCAGCTTAGAGGGAGGGGACTATGGCTACACCTTC. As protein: CASLEGGDYGYTF. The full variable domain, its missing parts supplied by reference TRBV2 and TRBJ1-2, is EPEVTQTPSHQVTQMGQEVILRCVPISNHLYFYWYRQILGQKVEFLVSFYNNEISEKSEIFDDQFSVERPDGSNFTLKIRSTKLEDSAMYFCASLEGGDYGYTFGSGTRLTVV.

CDR3 protein: CASSVVEGGYEQYF. The CDR3 DNA follows: TGTGCCAGCAGCGTAGTAGAGGGGGGGTACGAGCAGTACTTC. This chain joins TRBV9 and TRBJ2-7; D perhaps matches TRBD2 (7 bases). The CDR3 runs to 14 residues. Looked up from germline, CDR1 is SGDLS and CDR2 is YYNGEE. The V end was cut by 0 bases, the J end by 4 bases, with 11 bases between.

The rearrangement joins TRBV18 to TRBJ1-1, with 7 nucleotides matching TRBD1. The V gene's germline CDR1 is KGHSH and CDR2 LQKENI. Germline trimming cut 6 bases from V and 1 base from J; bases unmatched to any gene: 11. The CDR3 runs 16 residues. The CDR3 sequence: CASSQRDGTANTEAFF. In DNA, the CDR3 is TGTGCCAGCTCTCAACGCGATGGGACAGCGAACACTGAAGCTTTCTTT.

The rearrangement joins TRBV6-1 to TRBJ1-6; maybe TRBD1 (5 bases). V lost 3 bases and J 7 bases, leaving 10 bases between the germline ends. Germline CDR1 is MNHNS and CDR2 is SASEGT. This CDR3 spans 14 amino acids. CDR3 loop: CASSDVRENSPLHF. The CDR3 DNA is TGTGCCAGCAGTGATGTCAGGGAGAATTCACCCCTCCACTTT.

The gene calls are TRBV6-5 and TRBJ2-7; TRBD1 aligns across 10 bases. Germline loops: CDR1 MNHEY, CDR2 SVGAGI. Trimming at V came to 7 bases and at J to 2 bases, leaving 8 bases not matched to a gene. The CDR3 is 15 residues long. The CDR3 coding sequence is TGTGCCAGCACCCAGGGACAGGGGATCCCCTACGAGCAGTACTTC. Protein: CASTQGQGIPYEQYF.

CDR3 loop: CASSQEAAGTYQPQHF. DNA for the CDR3: TGCGCCAGCAGCCAAGAGGCGGCAGGGACTTATCAGCCCCAGCATTTT. The chain combines TRBV4-1 with TRBJ1-5, with D perhaps TRBD1 (5 bases). From germline, CDR1 is MGHRA and CDR2 YSYEKL. CDR3 size: 16 residues. Trimming shortened V by 0 bases and J by 5 bases, and 14 bases separated the two germline ends.

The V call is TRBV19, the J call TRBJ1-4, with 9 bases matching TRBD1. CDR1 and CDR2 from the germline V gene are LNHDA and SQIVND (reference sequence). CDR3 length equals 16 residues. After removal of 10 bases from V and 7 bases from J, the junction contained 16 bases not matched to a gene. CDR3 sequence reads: CATRTRSGTGFEKLFF. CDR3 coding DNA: TGTGCCACCCGAACTCGATCCGGGACAGGGTTTGAAAAACTGTTTTTT. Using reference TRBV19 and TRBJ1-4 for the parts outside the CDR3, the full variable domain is DGGITQSPKYLFRKEGQNVTLSCEQNLNHDAMYWYRQDPGQGLRLIYYSQIVNDFQKGDIAEGYSVSREKKESFPLTVTSAQKNPTAFYLCATRTRSGTGFEKLFFGSGTQLSVL.

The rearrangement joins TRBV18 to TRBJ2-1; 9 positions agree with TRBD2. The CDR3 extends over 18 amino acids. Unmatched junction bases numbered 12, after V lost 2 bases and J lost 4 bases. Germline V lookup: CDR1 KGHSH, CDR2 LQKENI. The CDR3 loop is CASSPRSPSGTTYNEQFF. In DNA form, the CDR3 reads TGTGCCAGCTCACCAAGGTCGCCTAGCGGGACTACTTACAATGAGCAGTTCTTC.

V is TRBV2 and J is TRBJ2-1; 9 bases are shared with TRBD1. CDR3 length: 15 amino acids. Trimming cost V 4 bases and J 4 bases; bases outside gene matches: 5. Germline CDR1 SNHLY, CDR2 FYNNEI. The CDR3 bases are TGTGCCAGCAGTGTAGGGACAGGGTTTTACAATGAGCAGTTCTTC. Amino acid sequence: CASSVGTGFYNEQFF.

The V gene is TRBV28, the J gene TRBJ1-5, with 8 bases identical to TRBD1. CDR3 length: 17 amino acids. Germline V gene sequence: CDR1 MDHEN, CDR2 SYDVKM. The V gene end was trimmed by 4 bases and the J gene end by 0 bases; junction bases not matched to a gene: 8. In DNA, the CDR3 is TGTGCCAGCAGTTCAGGACAGGGATGGTATAGCAATCAGCCCCAGCATTTT. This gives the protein CASSSGQGWYSNQPQHF.

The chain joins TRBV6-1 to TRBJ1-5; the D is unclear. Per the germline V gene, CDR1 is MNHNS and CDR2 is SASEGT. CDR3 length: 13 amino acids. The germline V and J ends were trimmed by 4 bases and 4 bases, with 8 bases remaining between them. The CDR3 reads CASSANQNQPQHF. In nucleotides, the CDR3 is TGTGCCAGCAGTGCCAACCAGAATCAGCCCCAGCATTTT.